Below are 14 T cell receptor beta chains sequenced from a single sample in a study of T cells in Graves' hyperthyroidism and ophthalmopathy. RNA transcripts yielded amplified TCR beta CDR3 regions. Primed by the HTBI set, a first-round RT-PCR was run on the TCR CDR3. TCRdb used MiXCR to reprocess the multiplex PCR reads, holding one entry per CDR3 protein. The sample lists about 350,000 distinct CDR3 sequences; roughly 15% were seen once. The sequencing sample was made of blood. These receptors all come from a woman under 40 with Graves' hyperthyroidism that later progressed to Graves' ophthalmopathy.

With regard to this clonotype: A much bigger clone sits one base away, suggesting this may be a read error. The V and J genes are TRBV15 and TRBJ1-4; maybe TRBD1 (5 bases). There are 12 residues in the CDR3. The germline gives CDR1 LNHNV, CDR2 YYDKDF (reference sequence). The CDR3 DNA sequence: TGTACCACCCGCGGGACGAGGGAAAAACTGTTTTTT. Protein: CTTRGTREKLFF.

This clonotype occurred many times. V and J are TRBV10-3 and TRBJ1-1; TRBD1 agrees at 11 bases. V was pared by 6 bases and J by 3 bases, with 9 bases of the junction left unmatched. CDR1 is ENHRY and CDR2 is SYGVKD in the germline V gene. The CDR3 totals 16 residues. CDR3 sequence (DNA): TGTGCCATCAGCGCCGCGGGACAGGGGGGGGACACTGAAGCTTTCTTT. It is translated as CAISAAGQGGDTEAFF.

This clonotype was counted only a few times. The chain is built from TRBV5-6 and TRBJ1-2; 8 bases are a match to TRBD1. CDR1 is SGHDT, CDR2 YYEEEE, per germline. CDR3 size: 15 residues. J was trimmed by 0 bases and V by 3 bases; bases with no gene match: 4. The CDR3 is CASSSDRGANYGYTF. CDR3 coding DNA: TGTGCCAGCAGCTCTGACAGGGGAGCTAACTATGGCTACACCTTC.

J is TRBJ2-3 and V is TRBV6-5; 12 nucleotides agree with TRBD1. The CDR3 has 16 residues. J was trimmed by 5 bases and V by 2 bases; bases with no gene match: 5. In germline, CDR1 is MNHEY, CDR2 SVGAGI. This chain's CDR3 is CASSYRGQGAVDTQYF. CDR3 in DNA: TGTGCCAGCAGTTACCGGGGACAGGGGGCTGTAGATACGCAGTATTTT.

This clonotype was counted ten times or more. The chain has TRBV19 and TRBJ2-1; no definite D call. Deletions cut 3 bases from V and 13 bases from J, with 25 bases between. This CDR3 region has 16 residues. Germline V gives CDR1 LNHDA, CDR2 SQIVND (reference sequence). CDR3 DNA: TGTGCCAGTAGTATTAAAGCGCTTGGGCCCGGGTCGTTTCAGTTCTTC. This codes for CASSIKALGPGSFQFF. The full variable domain, rest sourced from reference TRBV19 and TRBJ2-1, is DGGITQSPKYLFRKEGQNVTLSCEQNLNHDAMYWYRQDPGQGLRLIYYSQIVNDFQKGDIAEGYSVSREKKESFPLTVTSAQKNPTAFYLCASSIKALGPGSFQFFGPGTRLTVL.

This clonotype showed up many times. The chain is built from TRBV29-1 and TRBJ2-3, with 9 nucleotides matching TRBD2. Germline trimming cut 7 bases from V and 0 bases from J; bases unmatched to any gene: 8. CDR3 size: 15 residues. Per germline, CDR1 SQVTM and CDR2 ANQGSEA. Here the CDR3 DNA reads TGCAGCGCCGTAGCGGGAGAAATTAGCACAGATACGCAGTATTTT. It is translated as CSAVAGEISTDTQYF.

The chain is built from TRBV2 and TRBJ2-1; 9 bases line up with TRBD2. The germline CDR1 and CDR2 sequences are SNHLY and FYNNEI. The V segment lost 6 bases and the J segment 6 bases; nucleotides outside the gene matches: 9. The CDR3 is 15 amino acids. The CDR3 is CASSLAGVPANEQFF. In nucleotides, the CDR3 is TGTGCCAGCAGCTTAGCGGGAGTCCCCGCCAATGAGCAGTTCTTC.

This clonotype was counted many times. The rearrangement links TRBV27 to TRBJ1-1; the match to TRBD1 covers 7 bases. CDR3 length: 12 amino acids. The ends lost 5 bases at V and 6 bases at J; junction bases unmatched: 3. CDR1 is MNHEY, CDR2 SMNVEV, per germline (reference sequence). The CDR3 bases are TGTGCCAGCAGTCGTGGGACAGCTGAAGCTTTCTTT. As protein: CASSRGTAEAFF.

This clonotype was counted at least ten times. The chain combines TRBV6-5 with TRBJ2-2; TRBD1 is a possible D gene (6 bases). The CDR3 consists of 16 residues. Trimming removed 2 bases from V and 6 bases from J, with 16 bases in between. The germline gives CDR1 MNHEY, CDR2 SVGAGI. The CDR3 sequence is CASSYGLGGASGELFF. In nucleotides, the CDR3 is TGTGCCAGCAGTTACGGTCTTGGGGGCGCATCCGGGGAGCTGTTTTTT.

This clonotype is classed as medium-sized (0.01 to 0.1%). The chain uses TRBV25-1 and TRBJ2-7; D is unclear. Germline assignment: CDR1 MGHDK and CDR2 SYGVNS. The CDR3 is made up of 13 amino acids. V lost 1 base and J 0 bases, leaving 4 bases between the germline ends. The CDR3 here is CASSESGSYEQYF. DNA of the CDR3: TGTGCCAGCAGTGAATCGGGCTCCTACGAGCAGTACTTC.

This clonotype was found many times. The gene calls are TRBV24-1 and TRBJ2-2; 9 positions agree with TRBD1. Germline trimming cut 7 bases from V and 4 bases from J; bases unmatched to any gene: 6. The CDR3 sequence is 15 residues long. Germline V lookup: CDR1 KGHDR, CDR2 SFDVKD. The CDR3 sequence: CATRGQGGSTGELFF. The CDR3 bases are TGTGCCACCAGGGGACAGGGCGGGAGCACCGGGGAGCTGTTTTTT.

This clonotype has a single count. The chain is built from TRBV12-3 or TRBV12-4 and TRBJ1-2, with 7 positions matching TRBD1. The CDR3 spans 17 residues. Trimming removed 4 bases from V and 0 bases from J; junction bases left unmatched: 11. DNA for the CDR3: TGTGCCAGCAGTTACTCATGGACAGGTGGAACTAACTATGGCTACACCTTC. It yields the protein CASSYSWTGGTNYGYTF.

The J gene is TRBJ1-1, the V gene TRBV5-1, with TRBD1 identical over 7 bases. Trimming cost V 3 bases and J 6 bases; bases outside gene matches: 2. There are 12 residues in the CDR3. CDR1 and CDR2 from the germline V gene are SGHRS and YFSETQ. The CDR3 bases are TGCGCCAGCAGCTACACAGGGGCTGAAGCTTTCTTT. Translating gives CASSYTGAEAFF.

Details on this clonotype: Possible read error: a much larger clone is one base away. The chain recombines TRBV6-1 with TRBJ2-7; TRBD2 matches 7 bases. CDR1 is MNHNS and CDR2 is SASEGT in the germline V gene. The length of the CDR3 is 13 residues. CDR3 DNA sequence: TGTGGCGTGGGGGGGGTGATCCCCTACGAGCAGTACTTC. Protein: CGVGGVIPYEQYF.